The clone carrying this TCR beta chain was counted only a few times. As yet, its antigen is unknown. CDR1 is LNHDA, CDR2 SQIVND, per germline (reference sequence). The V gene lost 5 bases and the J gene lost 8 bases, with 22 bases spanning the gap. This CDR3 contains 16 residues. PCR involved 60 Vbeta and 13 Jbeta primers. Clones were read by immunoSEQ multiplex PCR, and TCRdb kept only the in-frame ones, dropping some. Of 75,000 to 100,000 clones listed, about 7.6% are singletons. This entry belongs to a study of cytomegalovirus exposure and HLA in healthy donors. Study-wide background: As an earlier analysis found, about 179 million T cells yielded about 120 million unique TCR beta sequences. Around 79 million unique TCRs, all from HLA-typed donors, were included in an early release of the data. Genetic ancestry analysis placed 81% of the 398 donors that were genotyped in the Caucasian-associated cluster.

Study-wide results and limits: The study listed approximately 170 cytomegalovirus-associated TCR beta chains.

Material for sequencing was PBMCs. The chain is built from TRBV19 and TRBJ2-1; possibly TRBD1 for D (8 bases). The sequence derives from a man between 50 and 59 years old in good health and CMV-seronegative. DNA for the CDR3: TGTGCCAGTAGTGGGCGGGGGACAGGACCAAATGATGAGCAGTTCTTC. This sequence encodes CASSGRGTGPNDEQFF.